This is a list of T cell receptor beta chains from one sample in a study of blood T cell repertoires in COVID-19. Sequenced by immunoSEQ multiplex PCR; TCRdb stores in-frame clones only, minus some. The sample has 25,000 to 35,000 clones; more than 80% are singletons. Sequencing input: peripheral blood. These receptors came from a human donor in a cohort sampled during active COVID-19. Both conserved end residues are part of each CDR3. The D gene is left open where the match is weak. Rows may omit the clone size; those that give it use once, few, many or a size class.

v_call	j_call	d_call	clone_size	cdr3_length	cdr3_aa	cdr3_nt
TRBV2	TRBJ2-5	.	once	15	CASRGIQGSQETQYF	TGTGCCAGCAGGGGAATTCAGGGGTCCCAAGAGACCCAGTACTTC
TRBV7-6	TRBJ2-2	TRBD2	.	17	CASSLSSGLRRSGELFF	TGTGCCAGCAGCTTATCTAGCGGGTTAAGGCGATCCGGGGAGCTGTTTTTT
TRBV19	TRBJ2-5	TRBD1	.	15	CASSMGGQGLETQYF	TGTGCCAGTAGTATGGGGGGACAGGGGCTAGAGACCCAGTACTTC
TRBV3-1/TRBV3-2	TRBJ2-5	TRBD2	.	12	CASSGGEETQYF	TGTGCCAGCAGCGGGGGGGAAGAGACCCAGTACTTC
TRBV28	TRBJ1-1	.	.	15	CASSPPRRVNTEAFF	TGTGCCAGCAGTCCCCCCCGCAGGGTGAACACTGAAGCTTTCTTT
TRBV9	TRBJ2-1	TRBD2	.	16	CASSVRESSGSAEQFF	TGTGCCAGCAGCGTAAGGGAGTCTAGCGGGAGTGCTGAGCAGTTCTTC
TRBV9	TRBJ2-3	TRBD2	.	17	CASSVYELATETDTQYF	TGTGCCAGCAGCGTGTACGAACTAGCGACAGAAACAGATACGCAGTATTTT
TRBV29-1	TRBJ1-2	.	.	11	CSVGQWYGYTF	TGCAGCGTCGGACAGTGGTATGGCTACACCTTC
TRBV5-4	TRBJ1-1	.	.	14	CASSLDRDNTEAFF	TGTGCCAGCAGCTTGGACCGGGATAACACTGAAGCTTTCTTT
TRBV5-1	TRBJ1-2	TRBD1	.	15	CASSLAEGQGSGYTF	TGCGCCAGCAGCTTGGCCGAGGGACAGGGTAGTGGCTACACCTTC
TRBV6-2/TRBV6-3	TRBJ2-7	.	.	16	CASSYPRQLLLNEQYF	TGTGCCAGCAGTTACCCAAGACAGTTGCTACTAAACGAGCAGTACTTC
TRBV6-5	TRBJ1-5	TRBD1	.	15	CASSYRDRSNQPQHF	TGTGCCAGCAGTTACCGGGACAGGAGCAATCAGCCCCAGCATTTT
TRBV20-1	TRBJ1-4	.	.	16	CSASTPGGASNEKLFF	TGCAGTGCTAGTACCCCGGGAGGGGCTAGTAATGAAAAACTGTTTTTT
TRBV30	TRBJ1-1	.	.	14	CAWSVSLLYTEAFF	TGTGCCTGGAGTGTAAGCCTATTGTACACTGAAGCTTTCTTT
TRBV5-1	TRBJ2-7	TRBD1	.	14	CASRPGTGTYEQYF	TGCGCCAGCAGGCCCGGGACAGGGACCTACGAGCAGTACTTC
TRBV6-2/TRBV6-3	TRBJ2-1	TRBD2	few	16	CASSYAGGAHSHEQFF	TGTGCCAGCAGTTACGCGGGGGGGGCCCACAGCCATGAGCAGTTCTTC
TRBV6-5	TRBJ2-5	.	.	16	CASSYGGPGRQETQYF	TGTGCCAGCAGTTACGGTGGACCGGGGAGGCAAGAGACCCAGTACTTC
TRBV28	TRBJ1-5	TRBD1	.	15	CASSVGQVGPQPQHF	TGTGCCAGCAGTGTAGGACAGGTCGGGCCTCAGCCCCAGCATTTT
TRBV7-9	TRBJ2-7	TRBD2	.	15	CASSRRGESSYEQYF	TGTGCCAGCAGCCGTCGGGGGGAATCAAGCTACGAGCAGTACTTC
TRBV29-1	TRBJ1-5	.	.	13	CSVRQANNQPQHF	TGCAGCGTCAGACAGGCTAACAATCAGCCCCAGCATTTT
TRBV2	TRBJ1-6	.	.	15	CASSETDSHNSPLHF	TGTGCCAGCAGTGAAACAGACAGTCATAATTCACCCCTCCACTTT
TRBV18	TRBJ1-1	.	.	17	CASSATGSHELNTEAFF	TGTGCCAGCTCCGCGACCGGGTCCCACGAGCTCAACACTGAAGCTTTCTTT
TRBV7-9	TRBJ1-6	.	.	14	CASSSQGGDSPLHF	TGTGCCAGCAGCTCACAGGGAGGGGATTCACCCCTCCACTTT
TRBV9	TRBJ1-3	.	.	14	CASSYGGSGNTIYF	TGTGCCAGCAGCTACGGGGGCTCTGGAAACACCATATATTTT
TRBV5-1	TRBJ2-1	.	.	15	CASSLWRGFYNEQFF	TGCGCCAGCAGCTTATGGCGGGGTTTCTACAATGAGCAGTTCTTC
TRBV9	TRBJ1-2	.	.	14	CASSVGGGDYGYTF	TGTGCCAGCAGCGTAGGCGGAGGCGACTATGGCTACACCTTC
TRBV18	TRBJ1-6	.	.	14	CASSPVEYNSPLHF	TGTGCCAGCTCACCAGTAGAATATAATTCACCCCTCCACTTT
TRBV7-8	TRBJ2-2	TRBD1	.	19	CASSLKGWTGEGATGELFF	TGTGCCAGCAGCTTAAAGGGTTGGACAGGGGAAGGGGCCACCGGGGAGCTGTTTTTT
TRBV28	TRBJ1-1	.	.	12	CASSLRVSEAFF	TGTGCCAGCAGTTTGAGGGTCTCTGAAGCTTTCTTT
TRBV3-1/TRBV3-2	TRBJ1-2	TRBD1	.	14	CASSQQQGAGGYTF	TGTGCCAGCAGCCAACAACAGGGGGCCGGTGGCTACACCTTC
TRBV11-2	TRBJ2-7	.	.	15	CASSLEAGLPHEQYF	TGTGCCAGCAGCTTAGAGGCGGGCCTCCCTCACGAGCAGTACTTC
TRBV28	TRBJ1-4	TRBD1	.	15	CASSEQGESGEKLFF	TGTGCCAGCAGTGAACAGGGGGAGAGTGGTGAAAAACTGTTTTTT
TRBV12-3/TRBV12-4	TRBJ2-2	.	.	13	CASSFIDTGELFF	TGTGCCAGCAGTTTCATAGACACCGGGGAGCTGTTTTTT
TRBV9	TRBJ1-1	.	.	15	CASREGGGAHTEAFF	TGTGCCAGCAGGGAAGGAGGAGGGGCACACACTGAAGCTTTCTTT
TRBV15	TRBJ2-3	.	.	17	CATSRDWAGSGADTQYF	TGTGCCACCAGCAGAGATTGGGCGGGGAGCGGAGCAGATACGCAGTATTTT
TRBV4-1	TRBJ2-5	TRBD2	few	15	CASSRLAGEGETQYF	TGCGCCAGCAGCCGCCTAGCGGGGGAGGGAGAGACCCAGTACTTC
TRBV5-4	TRBJ2-7	TRBD1	.	14	CASRRTGGSHEQYF	TGTGCCAGCAGACGGACAGGGGGTTCACACGAGCAGTACTTC
TRBV5-5	TRBJ2-7	TRBD1	once	15	CASSLPGTGGNEQYF	TGTGCCAGCAGCTTACCGGGGACAGGGGGTAACGAGCAGTACTTC
TRBV2	TRBJ2-7	.	.	14	CASSPPDRRGEQYF	TGTGCCAGCAGTCCCCCGGACAGGAGGGGCGAGCAGTACTTC
TRBV5-1	TRBJ2-7	TRBD2	.	14	CASSLVGGSYEQYF	TGCGCCAGCAGCTTGGTGGGAGGGTCCTACGAGCAGTACTTC
TRBV7-9	TRBJ2-7	TRBD2	.	18	CASSSPSGLAGKWFGQYF	TGTGCCAGCAGCTCCCCCTCGGGACTAGCGGGTAAATGGTTCGGGCAGTACTTC
TRBV21-1	TRBJ1-1	.	.	15	CASSNGGTGWTEAFF	TGTGCCAGCAGCAATGGGGGGACAGGGTGGACTGAAGCTTTCTTT
TRBV25-1	TRBJ2-3	.	.	15	CASSEYSTATDTQYF	TGTGCCAGCAGTGAATATAGTACAGCCACAGATACGCAGTATTTT
TRBV5-4	TRBJ2-2	TRBD2	.	17	CASSLGGGGAWTGELFF	TGTGCCAGCAGCTTGGGAGGCGGGGGGGCTTGGACCGGGGAGCTGTTTTTT
TRBV7-9	TRBJ2-5	TRBD2	.	14	CASSTGGVKETQYF	TGTGCCAGCAGCACTGGGGGGGTTAAAGAGACCCAGTACTTC
TRBV11-3	TRBJ2-7	TRBD1	.	15	CASSEPGQGAYEQYF	TGTGCCAGCAGCGAACCGGGACAGGGGGCCTACGAGCAGTACTTC
TRBV2	TRBJ1-4	.	.	13	CASQTDPNEKLFF	TGTGCCAGCCAGACAGACCCTAATGAAAAACTGTTTTTT
TRBV5-1	TRBJ1-1	.	.	13	CASSYQGNTEAFF	TGCGCCAGCAGCTACCAGGGGAACACTGAAGCTTTCTTT
TRBV27	TRBJ1-5	.	.	13	CASSFGREQPQHF	TGTGCCAGCAGTTTCGGCAGGGAACAGCCCCAGCATTTT
TRBV5-1	TRBJ2-7	.	once	15	CASSLGGGTSYEQYF	TGCGCCAGCAGCTTGGGCGGCGGAACATCCTACGAGCAGTACTTC
TRBV19	TRBJ1-1	.	.	12	CASSAGNTEAFF	TGTGCCAGTAGCGCGGGAAACACTGAAGCTTTCTTT
TRBV7-2	TRBJ2-7	TRBD1	once	15	CASSPRQGVLLEQYF	TGTGCCAGCAGTCCTCGACAGGGAGTGCTTCTCGAGCAGTACTTC
TRBV18	TRBJ1-1	.	few	16	CASSLIGGGLNTEAFF	TGTGCCAGCTCTCTCATAGGCGGGGGCCTGAACACTGAAGCTTTCTTT